What follows are 20 T cell receptor beta chains derived from one specimen sequenced in a study of T cell changes during pregnancy in multiple sclerosis. Sequenced by immunoSEQ multiplex PCR; TCRdb stores in-frame clones only, minus some. The table has roughly 80,000 clones, roughly 90% seen once. This specimen consisted of peripheral blood, obtained before pregnancy. These receptors originate from a female donor with multiple sclerosis, enrolled in a pregnancy study.

V and J are TRBV6-6 and TRBJ1-2; a possible D gene is TRBD1 (5 bases). Deletions cut 11 bases from V and 8 bases from J, with 12 bases between. From germline, CDR1 is MNHNY and CDR2 SVGAGI (reference sequence). CDR3 size: 10 residues. The chain's CDR3 is CAGSGVGYTF. DNA for the CDR3: TGTGCCGGATCGGGGGTGGGCTACACCTTC.

The chain uses TRBV18 and TRBJ2-5; TRBD2 matches 13 bases. Trimming cost V 5 bases and J 4 bases; bases outside gene matches: 7. This CDR3 has 16 residues. Germline CDR1 KGHSH, CDR2 LQKENI. Written as DNA, the CDR3 is TGTGCCAGCTCATCAGGACTAGCGGGGGTTGGAGAGACCCAGTACTTC. Protein: CASSSGLAGVGETQYF.

The chain couples TRBV27 to TRBJ2-1; tentative D call: TRBD1 (6 bases). This CDR3 has 13 amino acids. The V and J ends lost 6 bases and 7 bases respectively, with 13 bases between them. Germline V gene data show CDR1 as MNHEY and CDR2 as SMNVEV (reference sequence). CDR3 sequence (DNA): TGTGCCAGCAGCCACAGGGCGCGGAATGAGCAGTTCTTC. Its translation is CASSHRARNEQFF.

CDR3 sequence: CASSQGQGHEKLFF. CDR3 bases: TGTGCCAGCAGTCAGGGACAGGGCCATGAAAAACTGTTTTTT. The genes are TRBV6-1 and TRBJ1-4; 9 positions match TRBD1. In germline, CDR1 is MNHNS, CDR2 SASEGT. CDR3 length: 14 amino acids. V shed 5 bases, J shed 6 bases, and the junction held 4 bases outside the gene matches.

The CDR3: CASSDMDSTEAFF. As DNA, the CDR3 is TGTGCCAGCAGTGATATGGACTCCACTGAAGCTTTCTTT. The rearrangement links TRBV2 to TRBJ1-1; the D is unclear. Germline V gives CDR1 SNHLY, CDR2 FYNNEI. CDR3 size: 13 residues. The V and J ends lost 3 bases and 4 bases respectively, with 9 bases between them.

The CDR3 spells CSYGESGNTIYF. The CDR3 DNA is TGCAGTTATGGGGAGTCTGGAAACACCATATATTTT. V is TRBV29-1 and J is TRBJ1-3; D is unresolved. Germline loops: CDR1 SQVTM, CDR2 ANQGSEA. This CDR3 is 12 amino acids long.

In its sample, this clone was seen a few times. The rearrangement joins TRBV10-1 to TRBJ1-2; TRBD1 matches 9 bases. Germline V lookup: CDR1 WNHNN, CDR2 SYGVQD (reference sequence). The CDR3 is 12 residues long. V trimming: 6 bases; J trimming: 7 bases; junction bases outside the gene matches: 3. The CDR3 loop is CASSRDRVGYTF. CDR3 nucleotides: TGCGCCAGCAGCCGGGACAGGGTTGGCTACACCTTC.

The chain recombines TRBV7-6 with TRBJ2-6; D unclear. Germline CDR1 SGHVS, CDR2 FNYEAQ. The CDR3 consists of 15 residues. Trimming removed 1 base from V and 2 bases from J, with 6 bases in between. The CDR3 loop is CASSLGQAGANVLTF. In DNA form, the CDR3 reads TGTGCCAGCAGCTTAGGGCAGGCTGGGGCCAACGTCCTGACTTTC. Full variable domain (outside the CDR3, taken from reference TRBV7-6 and TRBJ2-6): GAGVSQSPRYKVTKRGQDVALRCDPISGHVSLYWYRQALGQGPEFLTYFNYEAQQDKSGLPNDRFSAERPEGSISTLTIQRTEQRDSAMYRCASSLGQAGANVLTFGAGSRLTVL.

The rearrangement joins TRBV5-1 to TRBJ2-1, with D tentatively TRBD2 (7 bases). The germline CDR1 and CDR2 sequences are SGHRS and YFSETQ. CDR3 length: 16 residues. Trimming cost V 7 bases and J 0 bases, with 17 bases left between them. CDR3 DNA: TGCGCCAGCGGGGAGGGGGTCCAAATCTCCTACAATGAGCAGTTCTTC. Protein: CASGEGVQISYNEQFF.

V gene TRBV6-5 combines with J gene TRBJ1-1; D not resolved. V was shortened by 7 bases and J by 4 bases, with 13 bases between the two germline ends. This CDR3 region has 13 residues. Germline CDR1 MNHEY, CDR2 SVGAGI. The CDR3 region is CASILPGGTEAFF. The DNA of the CDR3 is TGTGCCAGCATCCTTCCGGGAGGCACTGAAGCTTTCTTT.

This chain uses TRBV19 with TRBJ2-7, with unresolved D. The ends were cut back, 2 bases at V and 2 bases at J, with 13 bases in the middle. Germline V gene lookup returns CDR1 LNHDA and CDR2 SQIVND (reference sequence). The length of the CDR3 is 15 residues. The CDR3 bases are TGTGCCAGTAGTATAACACTGACTGGTACCTACGAGCAGTACTTC. Translated: CASSITLTGTYEQYF.

V and J are TRBV4-1 and TRBJ2-2, with 10 bases that match TRBD1. Germline lookup yields CDR1 MGHRA and CDR2 YSYEKL. The CDR3 length is 15 residues. V lost 4 bases and J lost 6; bases outside the gene matches: 5. This CDR3 reads CASSRQGAPPGELFF. CDR3 DNA sequence: TGCGCCAGCAGCCGACAGGGGGCGCCCCCCGGGGAGCTGTTTTTT.

The chain is built from TRBV9 and TRBJ1-2, with D possibly matching TRBD1 (5 bases). Trimming left V 1 base short and J 7 bases short, with 14 bases between. Germline V gene sequence: CDR1 SGDLS, CDR2 YYNGEE. There are 14 residues in the CDR3. The DNA for the CDR3 is TGTGCCAGCAGCGTAATCGGGGGACCTGGTGGCTACACCTTC. It is translated as CASSVIGGPGGYTF.

The V call is TRBV5-1, the J call TRBJ2-3; D remains unclear. The ends were cut back, 0 bases at V and 5 bases at J, with 7 bases in the middle. Germline V gene lookup returns CDR1 SGHRS and CDR2 YFSETQ. The CDR3 sequence is 13 residues long. The CDR3 DNA reads as TGCGCCAGCAGCTTGGAAGTAGTAGATACGCAGTATTTT. Encoded protein: CASSLEVVDTQYF.

This clone appeared a few times. The chain has TRBV5-4 and TRBJ2-1; TRBD2 aligns across 11 bases. Germline loops: CDR1 SGHNT, CDR2 YYREEE (reference sequence). The CDR3 is made up of 15 amino acids. After removal of 3 bases from V and 9 bases from J, the junction contained 8 bases not matched to a gene. CDR3: CASSSLAGGLGEQFF. The CDR3 region has the DNA TGTGCCAGCAGCTCCCTAGCGGGGGGTTTAGGTGAGCAGTTCTTC.

The genes are TRBV7-3 and TRBJ2-1, with 12 bases lining up with TRBD2. Trimming removed 4 bases from V and 0 bases from J; junction bases left unmatched: 7. The CDR3 loop spans 18 amino acids. Germline loops: CDR1 SGHTA, CDR2 FQGTGA. The CDR3 reads CASSYGPSGGDSYNEQFF. In nucleotides, the CDR3 is TGTGCCAGCAGCTATGGGCCTAGCGGGGGGGACTCCTACAATGAGCAGTTCTTC.

The chain employs TRBV28 and TRBJ2-7; 8 nucleotides agree with TRBD1. The CDR3 runs to 15 residues. V was clipped by 8 bases and J by 2 bases; unmatched bases: 11. Germline V lookup: CDR1 MDHEN, CDR2 SYDVKM. CDR3 region: CASSGTGGITYEQYF. DNA for the CDR3: TGTGCCAGCTCGGGGACAGGCGGAATTACCTACGAGCAGTACTTC. Complete variable domain (other parts from reference TRBV28 and TRBJ2-7): DVKVTQSSRYLVKRTGEKVFLECVQDMDHENMFWYRQDPGLGLRLIYFSYDVKMKEKGDIPEGYSVSREKKERFSLILESASTNQTSMYLCASSGTGGITYEQYFGPGTRLTVT.

The chain employs TRBV29-1 and TRBJ1-1, with no clear D. The length of the CDR3 is 16 residues. Germline CDR1 reads SQVTM; CDR2 reads ANQGSEA. Trimming took off 1 base at V and 1 base at J, with 16 bases between the two ends. The CDR3 sequence: CSVEGPDYYPNTEAFF. CDR3 coding DNA: TGCAGCGTTGAAGGCCCGGACTACTATCCGAACACTGAAGCTTTCTTT.

The rearrangement uses TRBV4-3 and TRBJ2-3; TRBD2 agrees at 8 bases. Germline V gene lookup returns CDR1 LGHNA and CDR2 YSLEER. V shed 1 base, J shed 4 bases, and the junction held 13 bases outside the gene matches. This CDR3 spans 18 amino acids. CDR3 in amino acids: CASSQGPYSGGGPDTQYF. The CDR3 nucleotides read TGCGCCAGCAGCCAAGGCCCCTATTCGGGGGGGGGTCCAGATACGCAGTATTTT.

J is TRBJ2-2 and V is TRBV6-6; D possibly corresponds to TRBD2 (6 bases). Trimming shortened V by 0 bases and J by 6 bases, and 8 bases separated the two germline ends. Germline assignment: CDR1 MNHNY and CDR2 SVGAGI (reference sequence). CDR3 length: 14 amino acids. The CDR3 sequence is CASSYSSGAGELFF. CDR3 in DNA: TGTGCCAGCAGTTACTCATCGGGGGCCGGGGAGCTGTTTTTT.